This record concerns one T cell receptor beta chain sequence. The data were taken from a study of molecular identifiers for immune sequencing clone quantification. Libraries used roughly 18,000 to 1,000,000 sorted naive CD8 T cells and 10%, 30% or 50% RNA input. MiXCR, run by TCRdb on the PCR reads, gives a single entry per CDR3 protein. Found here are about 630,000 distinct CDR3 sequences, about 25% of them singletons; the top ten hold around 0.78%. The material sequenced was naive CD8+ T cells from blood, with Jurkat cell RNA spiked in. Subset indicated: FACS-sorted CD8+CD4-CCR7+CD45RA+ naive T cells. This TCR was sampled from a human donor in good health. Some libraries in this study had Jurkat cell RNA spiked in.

The CDR3 is CASSLRLGSQETQYF. The CDR3 nucleotides read TGTGCCAGCAGCTTACGATTGGGCAGCCAAGAGACCCAGTACTTC. V usage is TRBV7-2 and J usage is TRBJ2-5, with D hard to call. Trimming removed 2 bases at V and 1 base at J, with 11 bases between. Germline CDR1 and CDR2: SGHTA and FQGNSA. The CDR3 has 15 residues. Full variable domain (rest looked up from reference TRBV7-2 and TRBJ2-5): GAGVSQSPSNKVTEKGKDVELRCDPISGHTALYWYRQSLGQGLEFLIYFQGNSAPDKSGLPSDRFSAERTGGSVSTLTIQRTQQEDSAVYLCASSLRLGSQETQYFGPGTRLLVL.